This TCR beta chain was identified in a study of control samples from healthy donors and cancer patients. TCRdb's copy holds only in-frame clones and misses some; the assay was immunoSEQ multiplex PCR. The profile shows 100,000 to 150,000 clones, 75% to 95% of them singletons. CDR1 is SGHTA and CDR2 is FQGNSA in the germline V gene. V shed 7 bases and J shed 7 bases, with 19 bases lying between them. The CDR3 is 14 residues long. The specimen was blood. This receptor was obtained from a middle-aged man in good health. The V and J genes are TRBV7-2 and TRBJ1-2; D is possibly TRBD1 (6 bases). CDR3 in amino acids: CASTQGLGGRGYTF. The CDR3 nucleotides read TGTGCCAGCACCCAGGGGCTGGGTGGACGTGGCTACACCTTC.